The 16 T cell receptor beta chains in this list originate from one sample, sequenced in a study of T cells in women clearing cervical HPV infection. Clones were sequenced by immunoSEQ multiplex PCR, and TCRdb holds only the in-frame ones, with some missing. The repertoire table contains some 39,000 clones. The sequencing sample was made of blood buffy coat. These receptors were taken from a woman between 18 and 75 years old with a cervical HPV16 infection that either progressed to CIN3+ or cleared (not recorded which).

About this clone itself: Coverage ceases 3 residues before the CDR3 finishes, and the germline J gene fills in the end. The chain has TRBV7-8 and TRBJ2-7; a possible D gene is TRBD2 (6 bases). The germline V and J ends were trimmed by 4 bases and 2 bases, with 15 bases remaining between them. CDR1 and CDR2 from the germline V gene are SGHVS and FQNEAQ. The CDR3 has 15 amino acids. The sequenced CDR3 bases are TGTGCCAGCAGCTCGGCGGGGCTAGAACCCTACGAG. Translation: CASSSAGLEPYE. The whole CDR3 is CASSSAGLEPYEQYF.

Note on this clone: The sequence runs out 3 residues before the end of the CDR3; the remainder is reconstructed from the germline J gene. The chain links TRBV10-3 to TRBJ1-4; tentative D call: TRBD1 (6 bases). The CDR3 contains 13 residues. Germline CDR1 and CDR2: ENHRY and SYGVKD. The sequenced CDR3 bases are TGTGCCATCAGTGAACAGGGAGGCTCACCA. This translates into CAISEQGGSP. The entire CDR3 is CAISEQGGSPLFF.

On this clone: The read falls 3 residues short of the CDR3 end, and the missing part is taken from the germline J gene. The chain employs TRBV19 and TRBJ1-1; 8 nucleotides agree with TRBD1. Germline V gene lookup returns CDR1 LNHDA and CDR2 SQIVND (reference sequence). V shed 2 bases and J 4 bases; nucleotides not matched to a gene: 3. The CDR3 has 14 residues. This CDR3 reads CASSIPGGFTEAFF. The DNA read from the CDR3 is TGTGCCAGTAGTATACCAGGGGGCTTCACTGAA.

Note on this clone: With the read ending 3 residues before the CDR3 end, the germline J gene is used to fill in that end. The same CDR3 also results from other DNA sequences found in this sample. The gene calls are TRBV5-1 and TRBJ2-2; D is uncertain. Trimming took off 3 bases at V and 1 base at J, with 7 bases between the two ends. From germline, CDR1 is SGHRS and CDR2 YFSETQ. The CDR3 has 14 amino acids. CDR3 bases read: TGCGCCAGCAGCTCCAGACAGAACACCGGGGAG. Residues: CASSSRQNTGE. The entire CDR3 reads CASSSRQNTGELFF.

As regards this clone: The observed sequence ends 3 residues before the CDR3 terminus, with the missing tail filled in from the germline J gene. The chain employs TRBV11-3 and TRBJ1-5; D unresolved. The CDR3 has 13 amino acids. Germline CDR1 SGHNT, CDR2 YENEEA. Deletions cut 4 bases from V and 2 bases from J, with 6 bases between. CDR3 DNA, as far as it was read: TGTGCCAGCAGCTCCGAGGGCAATCAGCCC. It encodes CASSSEGNQP. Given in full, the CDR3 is CASSSEGNQPQHF.

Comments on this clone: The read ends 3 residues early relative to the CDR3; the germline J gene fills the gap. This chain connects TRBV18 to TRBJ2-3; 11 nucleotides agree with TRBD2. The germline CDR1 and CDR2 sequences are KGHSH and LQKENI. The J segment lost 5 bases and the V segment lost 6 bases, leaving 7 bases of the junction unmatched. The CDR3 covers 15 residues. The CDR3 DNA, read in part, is TGTGCCAGCTCTCCAACTAGCGGGAGAAGAGATACG. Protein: CASSPTSGRRDT. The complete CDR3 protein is CASSPTSGRRDTQYF.

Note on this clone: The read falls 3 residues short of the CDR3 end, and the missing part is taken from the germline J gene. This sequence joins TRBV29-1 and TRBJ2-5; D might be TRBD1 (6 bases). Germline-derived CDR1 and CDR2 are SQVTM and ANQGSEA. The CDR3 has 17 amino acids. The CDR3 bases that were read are TGCAGCGTCTACCAAGCCACCGACAGGCTGGGCACAGATACC. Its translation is CSVYQATDRLGTDT. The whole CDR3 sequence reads CSVYQATDRLGTDTQYF.

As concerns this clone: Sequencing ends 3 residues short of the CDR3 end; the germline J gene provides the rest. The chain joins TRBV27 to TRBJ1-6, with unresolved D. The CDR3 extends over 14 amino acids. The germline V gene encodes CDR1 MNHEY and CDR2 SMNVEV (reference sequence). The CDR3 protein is CASSLSLGPGPLHF. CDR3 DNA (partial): TGTGCCAGCAGTTTATCATTGGGTCCGGGTCCC.

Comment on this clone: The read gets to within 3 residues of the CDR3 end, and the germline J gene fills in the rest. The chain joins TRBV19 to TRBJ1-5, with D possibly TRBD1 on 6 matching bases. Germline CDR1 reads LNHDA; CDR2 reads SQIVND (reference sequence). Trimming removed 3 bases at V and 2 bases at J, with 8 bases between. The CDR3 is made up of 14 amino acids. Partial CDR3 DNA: TGTGCCAGTAGTATCAGGGGCGGCAATCAGCCC. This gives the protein CASSIRGGNQP. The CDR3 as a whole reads CASSIRGGNQPQHF.

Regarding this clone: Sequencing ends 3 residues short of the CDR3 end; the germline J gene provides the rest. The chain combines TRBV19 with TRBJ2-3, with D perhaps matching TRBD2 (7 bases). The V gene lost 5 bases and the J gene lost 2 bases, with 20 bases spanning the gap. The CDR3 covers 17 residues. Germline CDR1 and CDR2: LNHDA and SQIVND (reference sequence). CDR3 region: CASSLGWGGDFTDTQYF. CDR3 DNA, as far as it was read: TGTGCCAGTAGTCTCGGATGGGGGGGCGATTTCACAGATACG.

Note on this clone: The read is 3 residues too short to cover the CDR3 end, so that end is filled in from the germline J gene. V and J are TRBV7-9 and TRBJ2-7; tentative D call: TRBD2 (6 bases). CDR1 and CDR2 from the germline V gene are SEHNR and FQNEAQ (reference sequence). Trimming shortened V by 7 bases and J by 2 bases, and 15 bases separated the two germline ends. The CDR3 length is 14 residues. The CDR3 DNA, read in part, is TGTGCCAGCACCGGGACTCGTAATCCCTACGAG. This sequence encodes CASTGTRNPYE. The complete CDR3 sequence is CASTGTRNPYEQYF. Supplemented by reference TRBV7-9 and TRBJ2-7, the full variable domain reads DTGVSQNPRHKITKRGQNVTFRCDPISEHNRLYWYRQTLGQGPEFLTYFQNEAQLEKSRLLSDRFSAERPKGSFSTLEIQRTEQGDSAMYLCASTGTRNPYEQYFGPGTRLTVT.

CDR3 in amino acids: CASSASVRLETQYF. The CDR3 bases that were read are TGTGCCAGCAGCGCCAGTGTGAGGTTAGAGACC. This chain joins TRBV25-1 and TRBJ2-5; no reliable D call. The missing CDR3 end, 3 residues past where the read stops, is filled in from the germline J gene. The germline V gene has CDR1 MGHDK and CDR2 SYGVNS. V dropped 6 bases and J dropped 4 bases, with 15 bases sitting between them. CDR3 length: 14 amino acids.

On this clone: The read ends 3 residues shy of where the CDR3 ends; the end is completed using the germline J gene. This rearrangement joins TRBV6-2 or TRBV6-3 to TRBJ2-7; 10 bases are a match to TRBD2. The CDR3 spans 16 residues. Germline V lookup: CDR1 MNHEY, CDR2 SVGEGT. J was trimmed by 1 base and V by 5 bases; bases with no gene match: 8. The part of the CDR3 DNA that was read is TGTGCCAGCAGTCACCTGACTAGCGGGCAATCCTACGAG. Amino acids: CASSHLTSGQSYE. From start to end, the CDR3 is CASSHLTSGQSYEQYF.

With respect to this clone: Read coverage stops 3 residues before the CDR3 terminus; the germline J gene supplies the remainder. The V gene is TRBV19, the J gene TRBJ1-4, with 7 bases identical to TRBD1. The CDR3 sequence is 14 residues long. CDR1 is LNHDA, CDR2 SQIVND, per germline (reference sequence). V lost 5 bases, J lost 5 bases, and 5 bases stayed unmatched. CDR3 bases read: TGTGCCAGTAGTGGAACAGGGGCGAATGAAAAA. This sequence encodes CASSGTGANEK. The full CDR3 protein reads CASSGTGANEKLFF.

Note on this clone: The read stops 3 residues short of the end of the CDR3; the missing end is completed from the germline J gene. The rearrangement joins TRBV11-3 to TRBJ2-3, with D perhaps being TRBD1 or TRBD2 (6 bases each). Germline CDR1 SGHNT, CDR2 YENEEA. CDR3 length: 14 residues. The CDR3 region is CASSSIQGRETQYF. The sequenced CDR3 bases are TGTGCCAGCAGCTCAATACAGGGCCGGGAGACG. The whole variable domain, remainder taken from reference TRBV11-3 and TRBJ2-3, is EAGVVQSPRYKIIEKKQPVAFWCNPISGHNTLYWYLQNLGQGPELLIRYENEEAVDDSQLPKDRFSAERLKGVDSTLKIQPAELGDSAVYLCASSSIQGRETQYFGPGTRLTVL.

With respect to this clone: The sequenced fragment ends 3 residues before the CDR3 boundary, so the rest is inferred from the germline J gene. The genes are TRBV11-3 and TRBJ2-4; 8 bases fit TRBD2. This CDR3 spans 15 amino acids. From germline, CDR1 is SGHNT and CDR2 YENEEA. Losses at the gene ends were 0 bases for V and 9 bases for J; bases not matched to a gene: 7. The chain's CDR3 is CASSLDTSGLGIQYF. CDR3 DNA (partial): TGTGCCAGCAGCTTAGATACTAGCGGCCTCGGCATT.